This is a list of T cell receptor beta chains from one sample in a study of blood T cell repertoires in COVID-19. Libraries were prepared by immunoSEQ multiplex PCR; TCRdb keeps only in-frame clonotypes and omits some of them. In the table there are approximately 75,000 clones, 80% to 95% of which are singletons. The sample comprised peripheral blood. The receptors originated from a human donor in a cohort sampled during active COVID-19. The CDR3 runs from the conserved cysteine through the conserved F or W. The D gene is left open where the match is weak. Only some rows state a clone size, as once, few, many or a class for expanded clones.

CDR3: CASSLVSGSYEQYF; DNA: TGTGCCAGCAGCTTAGTTTCCGGTAGCTACGAGCAGTACTTC; size: once; D: .; J: TRBJ2-7; V: TRBV7-9
CDR3: CASSIGGGGKTEAFF; DNA: TGTGCCAGTAGTATTGGGGGAGGGGGAAAGACTGAAGCTTTCTTT; size: .; D: .; J: TRBJ1-1; V: TRBV19
CDR3: CASSAIKRAGPHNEQFF; DNA: TGTGCCAGCAGCGCGATTAAAAGAGCGGGGCCCCACAATGAGCAGTTCTTC; size: .; D: TRBD2; J: TRBJ2-1; V: TRBV11-2
CDR3: CASSLGGGDGYTF; DNA: TGTGCCAGCAGCTTGGGGGGCGGGGACGGCTACACCTTC; size: .; D: .; J: TRBJ1-2; V: TRBV5-5
CDR3: CASSSAGGSYNEQFF; DNA: TGTGCCAGCAGCTCAGCGGGGGGCTCCTACAATGAGCAGTTCTTC; size: .; D: TRBD2; J: TRBJ2-1; V: TRBV11-3
CDR3: CASSLATSGGVTDTQYF; DNA: TGCGCCAGCAGCTTGGCCACGAGCGGGGGAGTCACAGATACGCAGTATTTT; size: .; D: TRBD2; J: TRBJ2-3; V: TRBV5-1
CDR3: CASSQDPFTGAYEQYF; DNA: TGTGCCAGCAGCCAAGATCCCTTCACGGGAGCCTACGAGCAGTACTTC; size: .; D: .; J: TRBJ2-7; V: TRBV3-1/TRBV3-2
CDR3: CASSSDSFQETQYF; DNA: TGCGCCAGCAGCTCGGACAGTTTTCAAGAGACCCAGTACTTC; size: .; D: .; J: TRBJ2-5; V: TRBV5-1
CDR3: CASSPGGGGSSYEQYF; DNA: TGTGCCAGCAGCCCGGGTGGGGGAGGGAGCTCCTACGAGCAGTACTTC; size: .; D: TRBD2; J: TRBJ2-7; V: TRBV7-7
CDR3: CASSSLPRENTEAFF; DNA: TGTGCCAGCAGCTCCCTACCTCGGGAGAACACCGAAGCTTTCTTT; size: .; D: .; J: TRBJ1-1; V: TRBV7-9
CDR3: CASSPGQGWNIQYF; DNA: TGCGCCAGCAGCCCAGGACAGGGGTGGAACATTCAGTACTTC; size: once; D: TRBD1; J: TRBJ2-4; V: TRBV5-1
CDR3: CASSLDEGAGTEAFF; DNA: TGTGCCAGCAGCTTAGACGAGGGGGCCGGGACTGAAGCTTTCTTT; size: .; D: TRBD1; J: TRBJ1-1; V: TRBV11-2
CDR3: CAISDDRKSTDTQYF; DNA: TGTGCCATCAGTGACGACAGAAAAAGCACAGATACGCAGTATTTT; size: .; D: .; J: TRBJ2-3; V: TRBV10-3
CDR3: CASSLAGGYNEQFF; DNA: TGTGCCAGTAGTCTGGCGGGGGGCTACAATGAGCAGTTCTTC; size: once; D: TRBD2; J: TRBJ2-1; V: TRBV19
CDR3: CASTTGLAGQETQYF; DNA: TGCGCCAGCACCACAGGACTAGCAGGCCAAGAGACCCAGTACTTC; size: .; D: TRBD2; J: TRBJ2-5; V: TRBV10-2
CDR3: CASSLRSTEAFF; DNA: TGTGCCAGCAGCCTTAGGAGCACTGAAGCTTTCTTT; size: once; D: .; J: TRBJ1-1; V: TRBV13
CDR3: CASSILGAGYTF; DNA: TGTGCCAGTAGTATACTAGGGGCCGGCTACACCTTC; size: few; D: .; J: TRBJ1-2; V: TRBV19
CDR3: CASSLQGGNQPQHF; DNA: TGTGCCAGCAGTTTACAGGGTGGCAATCAGCCCCAGCATTTT; size: .; D: .; J: TRBJ1-5; V: TRBV6-2/TRBV6-3
CDR3: CASNNAGGSQPQHF; DNA: TGTGCCAGCAACAACGCAGGGGGAAGCCAGCCCCAGCATTTT; size: .; D: TRBD1; J: TRBJ1-5; V: TRBV2
CDR3: CASSFGTGDEKLFF; DNA: TGTGCCAGCAGCTTCGGGACAGGGGATGAAAAACTGTTTTTT; size: .; D: TRBD1; J: TRBJ1-4; V: TRBV5-4
CDR3: CASSYSGTQQETQYF; DNA: TGTGCCAGCAGTTACTCTGGTACTCAACAAGAGACCCAGTACTTC; size: .; D: .; J: TRBJ2-5; V: TRBV6-5
CDR3: CASSFSGRYQETQYF; DNA: TGTGCCAGCAGCTTTAGCGGGAGGTACCAAGAGACCCAGTACTTC; size: .; D: TRBD2; J: TRBJ2-5; V: TRBV7-9
CDR3: CAISAGGEEKLFF; DNA: TGTGCCATCAGTGCAGGGGGAGAAGAAAAACTGTTTTTT; size: .; D: TRBD1; J: TRBJ1-4; V: TRBV10-3
CDR3: CASSLGTGGYEQYF; DNA: TGCGCCAGCAGCTTGGGGACAGGGGGCTACGAGCAGTACTTC; size: .; D: TRBD1; J: TRBJ2-7; V: TRBV5-1
CDR3: CASSLNRGRGNQPQHF; DNA: TGTGCCAGCAGCTTGAACAGGGGCCGCGGCAATCAGCCCCAGCATTTT; size: .; D: TRBD1; J: TRBJ1-5; V: TRBV5-6
CDR3: CAWSTTGIHGYTF; DNA: TGTGCCTGGAGTACGACAGGGATTCATGGCTACACCTTC; size: once; D: TRBD1; J: TRBJ1-2; V: TRBV30